The 14 T cell receptor beta chains given below trace back to one sample, sequenced in a study of OX40 agonist ivuxolimab in advanced cancers. The data were produced by immunoSEQ multiplex PCR, yet TCRdb's version contains in-frame clones alone and is incomplete. Of 55,000 to 80,000 clones listed, about 89% are singletons. The sequencing used CD4+ or CD8+ T cells sorted from blood, collected in a trial of the OX40 agonist ivuxolimab. The receptors were sampled from an adult with an advanced solid tumor such as melanoma, head and neck, liver or kidney cancer.

The J gene is TRBJ2-5, the V gene TRBV19, with 8 positions matching TRBD1. CDR3 length: 16 amino acids. CDR1 is LNHDA and CDR2 is SQIVND in the germline V gene (reference sequence). The V and J ends lost 2 bases and 9 bases, in that order; junction bases with no gene match: 14. The CDR3 nucleotides read TGTGCCAGTAGTATATGGTCGGGACAGGTCCAGGGGGCCCAGTACTTC. Translating it yields CASSIWSGQVQGAQYF.

This sequence joins TRBV19 and TRBJ1-2, with D possibly TRBD1 on 5 matching bases. The germline V gene has CDR1 LNHDA and CDR2 SQIVND (reference sequence). With 0 bases removed from V and 8 bases from J, the gap between germline ends came to 19 bases. This CDR3 has 16 residues. In nucleotides, the CDR3 is TGTGCCAGTAGTATAGATCGCAGGGCGGACCAGCGGGGCTACACCTTC. Its protein is CASSIDRRADQRGYTF.

V is TRBV28 and J is TRBJ1-3; D is unresolved. Trimming shortened V by 10 bases and J by 0 bases, and 7 bases separated the two germline ends. The length of the CDR3 is 12 residues. The germline CDR1 and CDR2 sequences are MDHEN and SYDVKM. The CDR3 region has the DNA TGTGCCACCGCAGGCTCTGGAAACACCATATATTTT. Translated: CATAGSGNTIYF.

The V gene is TRBV10-1, the J gene TRBJ2-3; D uncertain. Germline V gene lookup returns CDR1 WNHNN and CDR2 SYGVQD (reference sequence). Trimming removed 0 bases from V and 5 bases from J, with 9 bases in between. The length of the CDR3 is 14 residues. The CDR3 coding sequence is TGCGCCAGCAGTGAGTCCCTAGGTCAAGATACGCAGTATTTT. Translating it yields CASSESLGQDTQYF.

The rearrangement joins TRBV30 to TRBJ2-1; D unclear. The CDR3 contains 11 residues. Germline V CDR1 and CDR2: GTSNPN, SVGIG (reference sequence). The ends were cut back, 5 bases at V and 5 bases at J, with 7 bases in the middle. CDR3 region: CAWYEDNEQFF. CDR3 in DNA: TGTGCCTGGTATGAGGACAATGAGCAGTTCTTC.

The chain is built from TRBV4-1 and TRBJ2-1; 9 bases match TRBD2. The V and J ends lost 0 bases and 7 bases, in that order; junction bases with no gene match: 7. Germline-derived CDR1 and CDR2 are MGHRA and YSYEKL. The CDR3 sequence is 16 residues long. CDR3 coding DNA: TGCGCCAGCAGCCAAGATCCTACTAGCGGGCGGAATGAGCAGTTCTTC. It specifies CASSQDPTSGRNEQFF.

The chain has TRBV21-1 and TRBJ2-5; TRBD1 is the table's D call and was not checked against the DNA. TRBV21-1 is recorded as a pseudogene. The CDR3 extends over 16 amino acids. The CDR3 spells CASSKARAGGQETQYF. The CDR3 DNA sequence: TGTGCCAGCAGCAAAGCGCGGGCAGGGGGCCAAGAGACCCAGTACTTC.

The V call is TRBV5-6, the J call TRBJ2-2, with 14 bases that match TRBD2. CDR1 is SGHDT, CDR2 YYEEEE, per germline. V dropped 3 bases and J dropped 4; count of bases not matched to a gene: 11. This CDR3 has 19 residues. Here the CDR3 DNA reads TGTGCCAGCAGCTATCCGGGACTAGCGGGAGAAGTAAGCACCGGGGAGCTGTTTTTT. Protein product: CASSYPGLAGEVSTGELFF.

The V call is TRBV5-1, the J call TRBJ2-4; maybe TRBD1 (6 bases). Germline CDR1 and CDR2: SGHRS and YFSETQ. Deletions cut 2 bases from V and 6 bases from J, with 12 bases between. This CDR3 spans 14 amino acids. In DNA form, the CDR3 reads TGCGCCAGCAGCTTAGAAGGACAGCGAAACATTCAGTACTTC. Translating it yields CASSLEGQRNIQYF.

CDR3 nucleotides: TGTGCCAGCAGCTTGGTAGACAACACCGGGGAGCTGTTTTTT. As protein: CASSLVDNTGELFF. This sequence joins TRBV5-4 and TRBJ2-2; D remains unclear. V was shortened by 0 bases and J by 2 bases, with 5 bases between the two germline ends. Germline V gene lookup returns CDR1 SGHNT and CDR2 YYREEE (reference sequence). CDR3 size: 14 residues.

This clone was recorded only once. V and J are TRBV21-1 and TRBJ2-1. TRBV21-1 is a pseudogene segment. CDR3 length: 15 residues. The CDR3 region is CASSNGGSSYNEQFF. CDR3 in DNA: TGTGCCAGCAGCAACGGGGGCAGCTCCTACAATGAGCAGTTCTTC.

The rearrangement joins TRBV2 to TRBJ2-5, with D maybe TRBD1 (5 bases). Trimming shortened V by 4 bases and J by 4 bases, and 10 bases separated the two germline ends. Germline CDR1 SNHLY, CDR2 FYNNEI. The CDR3 totals 13 residues. The CDR3 nucleotides are TGTGCCAGCAGTGCAGGGTTAGGAGAGACCCAGTACTTC. Translation gives CASSAGLGETQYF.

The chain is built from TRBV25-1 and TRBJ2-3, with D possibly TRBD1 on 6 matching bases. The CDR3 covers 15 residues. With 5 bases removed from V and 1 base from J, the gap between germline ends came to 13 bases. Germline V gene lookup returns CDR1 MGHDK and CDR2 SYGVNS. The DNA of the CDR3 is TGTGCCAGCAGTTCAATGGGGGCTGGCACAGATACGCAGTATTTT. This encodes CASSSMGAGTDTQYF.

V usage is TRBV28 and J usage is TRBJ2-7; no definite D call. CDR1 and CDR2 (germline): MDHEN, SYDVKM. The CDR3 sequence is 14 residues long. V shed 5 bases and J shed 11 bases, with 22 bases lying between them. CDR3 DNA: TGTGCCAGCAGTGACGTGGTGGTGGGCCGAAATAAGTACTTC. Protein: CASSDVVVGRNKYF.